This note documents a single T cell receptor (beta chain) sequence. Its specificity is unknown. MiXCR, applied by TCRdb to the 5' RACE reads, yields one record per CDR3 protein. The sample includes 340,000 or so distinct CDR3 sequences, roughly 14% of them seen just once. The sample belongs to a study of CD8 T cells in ankylosing spondylitis. The study, taken as a whole, reports: Seemingly characteristic of ankylosing spondylitis blood was a TCR beta motif consisting of under 10 highly homologous variants. Disease-linked clones, CD8+, were relatively rare in peripheral blood. The study looked at matched synovial fluid samples from ankylosing spondylitis patients. Disease-linked clones were reported to be significantly enriched there. Both synovial fluid and blood in reactive arthritis had previously been reported to carry some motif variants.

The V gene end was trimmed by 6 bases and the J gene end by 3 bases; junction bases not matched to a gene: 5. The CDR3 consists of 14 residues. CDR1 is MDHEN, CDR2 SYDVKM, per germline. Sequenced material: blood, either unsorted or a sorted T cell fraction (not recorded which). The V and J genes are TRBV28 and TRBJ2-7; 10 positions match TRBD1. The TCR sequence derives from a male donor with ankylosing spondylitis or in good health (not recorded which). The CDR3 loop is CASRGQGKVYEQYF. The CDR3 DNA reads as TGTGCCAGCAGGGGACAGGGGAAAGTCTACGAGCAGTACTTC.